This T cell receptor (beta chain) was recorded in a study of blood T cell repertoires in COVID-19. For the study at large: Acute-phase and convalescent COVID-19 samples originated in the United States, Italy and Spain. T cells, B-cell-depleted T cells, or PBMCs supplied cDNA or gDNA.

This clone was seen once. Produced via immunoSEQ multiplex PCR; TCRdb's table is partial and in-frame only. Here the sample spans about 390,000 clones, 70% to 90% being singletons. The Seattle patients, enrolled during active infection, were followed longitudinally. Trimming cost V 0 bases and J 8 bases; bases outside gene matches: 1. CDR1 is SGHTA and CDR2 is FQGTGA in the germline V gene. The length of the CDR3 is 12 residues. Sequenced material: peripheral blood. This TCR derives from a woman aged 55-70 years with COVID-19, enrolled during active disease. The rearrangement uses TRBV7-3 and TRBJ2-7; 7 bases agree with TRBD1. The chain's CDR3 is CASSLTGGQQYF. In DNA form, the CDR3 reads TGTGCCAGCAGCTTAACAGGGGGCCAGCAGTACTTC.